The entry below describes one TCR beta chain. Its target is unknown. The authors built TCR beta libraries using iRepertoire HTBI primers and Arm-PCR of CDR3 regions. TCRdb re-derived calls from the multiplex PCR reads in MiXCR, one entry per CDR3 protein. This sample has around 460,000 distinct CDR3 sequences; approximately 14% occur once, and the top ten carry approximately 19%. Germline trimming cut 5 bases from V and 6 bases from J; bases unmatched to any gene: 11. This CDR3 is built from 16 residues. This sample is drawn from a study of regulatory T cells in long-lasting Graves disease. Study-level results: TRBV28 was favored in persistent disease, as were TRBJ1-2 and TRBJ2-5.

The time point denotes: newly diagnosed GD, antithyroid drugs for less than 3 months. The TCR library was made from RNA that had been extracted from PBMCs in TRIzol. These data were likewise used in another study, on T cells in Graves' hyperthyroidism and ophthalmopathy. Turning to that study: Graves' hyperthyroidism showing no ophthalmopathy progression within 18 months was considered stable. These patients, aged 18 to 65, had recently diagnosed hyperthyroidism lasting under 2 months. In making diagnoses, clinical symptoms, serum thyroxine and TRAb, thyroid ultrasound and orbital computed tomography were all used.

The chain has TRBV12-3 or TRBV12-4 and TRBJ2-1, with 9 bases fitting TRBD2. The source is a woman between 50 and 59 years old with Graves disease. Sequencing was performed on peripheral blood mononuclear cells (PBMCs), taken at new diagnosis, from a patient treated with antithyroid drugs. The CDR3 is CASSAPREGPRNEQFF. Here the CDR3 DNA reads TGTGCCAGCAGTGCTCCGCGGGAGGGCCCTCGCAATGAGCAGTTCTTC.